This T cell receptor beta chain was observed in a study of cytomegalovirus exposure and HLA in healthy donors. In the study overall: The roughly 120 validation repertoires, a later analysis reported, used the same platform as the 666 repertoires from the first cohort. Study-level points and caveats: Cytomegalovirus status was reportedly diagnosed by the classifier with high specificity and sensitivity.

Some clones are missing from TCRdb's copy, which holds only in-frame ones; the method was immunoSEQ multiplex PCR. The table lists tens of thousands of clones, 93% of them singletons. The validation cohort, a group of over a hundred subjects, included the donors and was separate from the roughly 600-subject first cohort. On this clone: Its antigen is still unknown.

Sequenced input: PBMCs. The source of this sequence is a woman in her thirties in good health and CMV-seronegative.

The CDR3 is CASSLARGGGRPDTQYF. The CDR3 bases are TGCGCCAGCAGCTTGGCCCGGGGAGGAGGGAGGCCAGATACGCAGTATTTT. The chain combines TRBV5-1 with TRBJ2-3, with D tentatively TRBD2 (6 bases). CDR3 length: 17 residues. Germline CDR1 and CDR2: SGHRS and YFSETQ. V was shortened by 0 bases and J by 4 bases, with 18 bases between the two germline ends.